This T cell receptor (beta chain) was captured in a study of cytotoxic CD8 clonotypes in ibrutinib-treated CLL. Study-level background: Among the patients, about a dozen presented as relapsed/refractory and 15 as treatment-naive; around 18 showed unmutated IGHV. Treatment had run for a median roughly eleven months, range 6 to 36, when response samples were taken.

Genomic DNA in an amount of approximately 2 micrograms was extracted from cryopreserved PBMCs and used for the preparation of TCR beta libraries. The ends lost 5 bases at V and 1 base at J; junction bases unmatched: 3. CDR1 is SEHNR and CDR2 is FQNEAQ in the germline V gene (reference sequence). This CDR3 is 14 amino acids long. Only in-frame clones appear in the TCRdb table, and some are missing; sequencing was by immunoSEQ multiplex PCR. The sample contains 250,000 to 350,000 clones, more than 70% of which appear only once. The chain combines TRBV7-9 with TRBJ2-3, with 7 nucleotides matching TRBD1. Sequences were derived from PBMCs, sampled at disease progression, from a patient treated with ibrutinib. The sequence was collected from a human donor with chronic lymphocytic leukemia. CDR3 protein: CASSTTGRTDTQYF. The DNA of the CDR3 is TGTGCCAGCAGCACGACAGGGCGCACAGATACGCAGTATTTT. The whole variable domain, filled in from reference TRBV7-9 and TRBJ2-3, reads DTGVSQNPRHKITKRGQNVTFRCDPISEHNRLYWYRQTLGQGPEFLTYFQNEAQLEKSRLLSDRFSAERPKGSFSTLEIQRTEQGDSAMYLCASSTTGRTDTQYFGPGTRLTVL.